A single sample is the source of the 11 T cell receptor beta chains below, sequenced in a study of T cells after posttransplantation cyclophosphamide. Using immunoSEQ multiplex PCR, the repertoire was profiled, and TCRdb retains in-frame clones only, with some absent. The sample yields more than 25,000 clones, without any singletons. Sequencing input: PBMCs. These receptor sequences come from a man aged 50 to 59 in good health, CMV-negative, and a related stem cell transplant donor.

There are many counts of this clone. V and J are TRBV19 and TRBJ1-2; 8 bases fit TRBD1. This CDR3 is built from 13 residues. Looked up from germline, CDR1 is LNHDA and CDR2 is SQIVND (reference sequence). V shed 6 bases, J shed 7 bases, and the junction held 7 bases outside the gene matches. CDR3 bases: TGTGCCAGTAGCCCCCGGGACAGGTCTGGCTACACCTTC. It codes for CASSPRDRSGYTF.

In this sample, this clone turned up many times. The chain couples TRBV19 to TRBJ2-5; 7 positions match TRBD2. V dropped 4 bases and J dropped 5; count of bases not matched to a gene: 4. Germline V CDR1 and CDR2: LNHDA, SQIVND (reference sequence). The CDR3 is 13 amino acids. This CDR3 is CASSTLGGETQYF. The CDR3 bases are TGTGCCAGTAGTACATTGGGGGGGGAGACCCAGTACTTC.

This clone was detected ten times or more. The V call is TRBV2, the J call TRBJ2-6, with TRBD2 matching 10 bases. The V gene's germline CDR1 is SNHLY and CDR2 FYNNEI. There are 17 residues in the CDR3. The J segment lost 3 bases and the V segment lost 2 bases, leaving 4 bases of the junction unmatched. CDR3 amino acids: CASSELAGVYGANVLTF. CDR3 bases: TGTGCCAGCAGTGAACTAGCGGGAGTCTATGGGGCCAACGTCCTGACTTTC.

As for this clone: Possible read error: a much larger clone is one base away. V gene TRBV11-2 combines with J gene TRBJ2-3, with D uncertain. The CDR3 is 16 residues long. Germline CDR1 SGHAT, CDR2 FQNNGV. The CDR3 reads CANSLGSDSITDTQYF. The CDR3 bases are TGTGCCAACAGCTTAGGGTCCGACTCGATCACAGATACGCAGTATTTT.

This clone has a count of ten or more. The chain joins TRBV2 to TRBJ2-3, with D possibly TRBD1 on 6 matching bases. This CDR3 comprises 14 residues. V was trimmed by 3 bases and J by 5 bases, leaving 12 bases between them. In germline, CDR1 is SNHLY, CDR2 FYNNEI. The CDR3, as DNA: TGTGCCAGCAGTGACCGGACAGATAGAGATACGCAGTATTTT. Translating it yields CASSDRTDRDTQYF.

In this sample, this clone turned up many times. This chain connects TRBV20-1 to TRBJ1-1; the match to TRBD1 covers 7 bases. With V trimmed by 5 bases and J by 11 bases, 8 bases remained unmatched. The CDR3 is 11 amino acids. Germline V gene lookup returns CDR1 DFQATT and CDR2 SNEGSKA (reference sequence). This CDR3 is CSAERGQGAFF. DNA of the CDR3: TGCAGTGCTGAGAGGGGGCAAGGGGCTTTCTTT.

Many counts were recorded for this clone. As DNA, the CDR3 is TGTGCCAGCAGCCCCGACAGCTATGGCTACACCTTC. Translating gives CASSPDSYGYTF. This chain uses TRBV11-2 with TRBJ1-2; D possibly corresponds to TRBD1 (5 bases). Per germline, CDR1 SGHAT and CDR2 FQNNGV. The CDR3 has 12 amino acids. Trimming stripped 5 bases from V and 4 bases from J, with 8 bases between.

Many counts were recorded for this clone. The CDR3 reads CASSDLTSLETQYF. The CDR3 DNA is TGTGCCAGCAGTGACCTTACTAGCCTGGAGACCCAGTACTTC. The chain combines TRBV2 with TRBJ2-5; perhaps TRBD2 as D (6 bases). Germline V gives CDR1 SNHLY, CDR2 FYNNEI. The V end was cut by 3 bases, the J end by 5 bases, with 13 bases between. The length of the CDR3 is 14 residues.

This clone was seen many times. The chain's CDR3 is CASSPRTRVDGYTF. CDR3 nucleotides: TGTGCCAGTAGTCCACGGACAAGGGTCGATGGCTACACCTTC. V usage is TRBV19 and J usage is TRBJ1-2, with a weak D call TRBD1 (5 bases). Germline CDR1 reads LNHDA; CDR2 reads SQIVND (reference sequence). The V end lost 5 bases, the J end lost 6 bases, and 16 bases lay between the germline ends. CDR3 length equals 14 residues.

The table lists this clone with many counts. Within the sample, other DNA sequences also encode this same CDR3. CDR3 loop: CASSPRVLGRDRNTEAFF. The CDR3 DNA reads as TGTGCCAGCAGCCCTCGGGTTTTAGGGCGGGATAGGAACACTGAAGCTTTCTTT. This chain joins TRBV7-9 and TRBJ1-1; D is unclear. The V end lost 5 bases, the J end lost 1 base, and 23 bases lay between the germline ends. This CDR3 has 18 amino acids. The V gene's germline CDR1 is SEHNR and CDR2 FQNEAQ (reference sequence).

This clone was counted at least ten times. The CDR3: CASSTGQGPTNEKLFF. The DNA for the CDR3 is TGTGCCAGCAGCACGGGACAGGGCCCAACTAATGAAAAACTGTTTTTT. The J gene is TRBJ1-4, the V gene TRBV9; 9 nucleotides match TRBD1. The junction had 4 bases not matched to a gene; V was cut back by 4 bases and J by 0 bases. Germline assignment: CDR1 SGDLS and CDR2 YYNGEE. The CDR3 totals 16 residues.